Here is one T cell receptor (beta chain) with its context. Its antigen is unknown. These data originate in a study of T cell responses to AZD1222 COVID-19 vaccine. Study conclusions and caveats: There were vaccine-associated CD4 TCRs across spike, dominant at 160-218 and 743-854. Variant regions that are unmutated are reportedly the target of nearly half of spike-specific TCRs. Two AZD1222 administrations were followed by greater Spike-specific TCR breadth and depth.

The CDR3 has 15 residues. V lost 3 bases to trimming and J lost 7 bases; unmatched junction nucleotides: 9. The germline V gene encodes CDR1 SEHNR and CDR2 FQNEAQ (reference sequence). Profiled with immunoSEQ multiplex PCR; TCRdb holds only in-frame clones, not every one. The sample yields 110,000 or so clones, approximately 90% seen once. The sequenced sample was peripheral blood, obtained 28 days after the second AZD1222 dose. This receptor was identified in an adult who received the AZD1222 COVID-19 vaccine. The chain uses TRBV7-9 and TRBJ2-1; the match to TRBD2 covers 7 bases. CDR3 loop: CASSLRAGEENEQFF. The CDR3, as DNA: TGTGCCAGCAGCTTGAGGGCGGGGGAAGAGAATGAGCAGTTCTTC.